This TCR beta chain was observed in a study of T cell repertoires in cytomegalovirus infection. Study in general: CMV infection plus the matching HLA type was flagged by public TCR beta signatures. Broader study findings: HLA-C-restricted CMV-specific TCR beta clonotypes prevailed in the ex vivo response. Pooled public TCR beta family frequency picked out CMV carriers with the relevant HLA.

Turning to this clonotype: Its target is unknown.

The CDR3 extends over 12 amino acids. V was clipped by 8 bases and J by 6 bases, with 14 bases between them. Germline CDR1 is WSHSY and CDR2 is SAAADI. TCRdb re-derived calls from the reads in MiXCR, one entry per CDR3 protein. Of approximately 990,000 distinct CDR3 sequences in the sample, approximately 30% were seen once. Specimen: cultured CD8+ T cells from PBMCs, collected from culture after CMV antigen stimulation. The chain employs TRBV10-2 and TRBJ2-7, with D possibly TRBD1 on 6 matching bases. The sequence was collected from a human donor in good health (CMV status not recorded). Some clones in this sample may be carry-over from other donors' samples. The CDR3 sequence is CASRDTFFEQYF. As DNA, the CDR3 is TGCGCCAGCCGGGACACCTTTTTCGAGCAGTACTTC.